Below, 23 T cell receptor beta chains from the same sample are listed, as sequenced in a study of cytomegalovirus exposure and HLA in healthy donors (dated by TCRdb to 2015 to 2018). The library was made by the immunoSEQ multiplex PCR assay. The clones in this table, taken by TCRdb from immuneACCESS, are in-frame only. Not every clone is retained; where verified, under half of the shortfall comes from an unresolved V gene, and the cause of the rest is unknown. The sample profile shows about 150,000 clones; roughly 79% of them were found once. The ten largest clones capture just under 30% of the sample. What was sequenced was PBMCs. These receptors all stem from a man aged 30 to 39 in good health and CMV-seropositive.

The chain couples TRBV30 to TRBJ2-2; TRBD2 agrees at 7 bases. CDR3 size: 14 residues. The V gene end was trimmed by 5 bases and the J gene end by 0 bases; junction bases not matched to a gene: 3. Germline V gene data show CDR1 as GTSNPN and CDR2 as SVGIG (reference sequence). CDR3 sequence: CAWWDYTNTGELFF. CDR3 nucleotides: TGTGCCTGGTGGGACTATACGAACACCGGGGAGCTGTTTTTT.

The CDR3 nucleotides read TGTGCCAGCAGCTTAAGTCAGGCCCGTGGGAGCACTGAAGCTTTCTTT. Translating gives CASSLSQARGSTEAFF. The chain is built from TRBV7-3 and TRBJ1-1; no definite D call. This CDR3 comprises 16 residues. V was pared by 1 base and J by 4 bases, with 16 bases between. In germline, CDR1 is SGHTA, CDR2 FQGTGA.

The J gene is TRBJ1-2, the V gene TRBV2; 8 bases map to TRBD1. The CDR3 is made up of 15 amino acids. CDR1 is SNHLY and CDR2 is FYNNEI in the germline V gene. V lost 5 bases, J lost 6 bases, and 11 bases stayed unmatched. The CDR3 here is CASSRWISGGNGYTF. In DNA, the CDR3 is TGTGCCAGCAGTCGATGGATTTCAGGGGGCAATGGCTACACCTTC.

This chain links TRBV4-1 with TRBJ1-1; 7 positions match TRBD1. Germline loops: CDR1 MGHRA, CDR2 YSYEKL. J lost 4 bases, V lost 3 bases, and 5 bases had no gene match. The CDR3 has 14 residues. CDR3 nucleotide sequence: TGCGCCAGCAGCCAGAATGACAGGGTCACTGAAGCTTTCTTT. Amino acid sequence: CASSQNDRVTEAFF.

The rearrangement joins TRBV5-4 to TRBJ1-3; the match to TRBD1 covers 9 bases. From germline, CDR1 is SGHNT and CDR2 YYREEE (reference sequence). Losses at the gene ends were 4 bases for V and 3 bases for J; bases not matched to a gene: 8. The CDR3 sequence is 16 residues long. The CDR3 sequence is CASSPQQGAGGNTIYF. The CDR3 nucleotides are TGTGCCAGCAGCCCGCAACAGGGGGCAGGTGGAAACACCATATATTTT.

CDR3 protein: CASSLAAGYGYTF. The CDR3 DNA reads as TGCGCCAGCAGCTTGGCCGCGGGCTATGGCTACACCTTC. The chain employs TRBV5-1 and TRBJ1-2; no clear D. The germline V gene encodes CDR1 SGHRS and CDR2 YFSETQ. The V end was cut by 0 bases, the J end by 4 bases, with 7 bases between. The CDR3 runs to 13 residues.

This rearrangement joins TRBV12-5 to TRBJ2-1, with 9 bases identical to TRBD1. The CDR3 totals 20 residues. V trimming: 1 base; J trimming: 0 bases; junction bases outside the gene matches: 13. Germline V gene data show CDR1 as LGHNT and CDR2 as FRNRAP. This CDR3 is CASGLGPGTGRFSSYNEQFF. CDR3 nucleotide sequence: TGTGCTAGTGGTTTGGGACCCGGGACAGGGAGATTTTCCTCCTACAATGAGCAGTTCTTC. The variable domain in full, with the rest retrieved from reference TRBV12-5 and TRBJ2-1, is DARVTQTPRHKVTEMGQEVTMRCQPILGHNTVFWYRQTMMQGLELLAYFRNRAPLDDSGMPKDRFSAEMPDATLATLKIQPSEPRDSAVYFCASGLGPGTGRFSSYNEQFFGPGTRLTVL.

The chain recombines TRBV5-3 with TRBJ1-6, with 8 positions matching TRBD1. TRBV5-3 is treated as an ORF (open reading frame) with a function not yet certain. This CDR3 is built from 17 residues. With 3 bases clipped from V and 0 bases from J, the junction kept 5 bases outside the gene matches. The CDR3 DNA reads TGTGCCAGAAGCTCAAGACAGGGGAGCTCCTATAATTCACCCCTCCACTTT. This codes for CARSSRQGSSYNSPLHF.

The chain is built from TRBV5-4 and TRBJ1-2; D unresolved. CDR1 is SGHNT and CDR2 is YYREEE in the germline V gene (reference sequence). The CDR3 totals 16 residues. V gave up 0 bases and J gave up 2 bases, with 14 bases separating them. CDR3 sequence: CASSLGRGPTNYGYTF. The DNA of the CDR3 is TGTGCCAGCAGCTTGGGACGGGGTCCGACCAACTATGGCTACACCTTC.

J is TRBJ2-2 and V is TRBV29-1, with TRBD2 identical over 8 bases. CDR3 length equals 14 residues. V trimming: 5 bases; J trimming: 4 bases; junction bases outside the gene matches: 6. The germline V gene encodes CDR1 SQVTM and CDR2 ANQGSEA. The CDR3, as DNA: TGCAGCGTTTGCGGGGGGCCGAGCACCGGGGAGCTGTTTTTT. Encoded protein: CSVCGGPSTGELFF.

This chain uses TRBV18 with TRBJ2-7, with a tentative D call TRBD2 (5 bases). Trimming took off 3 bases at V and 5 bases at J, with 14 bases between the two ends. Per the germline V gene, CDR1 is KGHSH and CDR2 is LQKENI. The CDR3 is 14 amino acids. CDR3 sequence (DNA): TGTGCCAGCTCACCGAGGTCGGGGTTCAACGAGCAGTACTTC. Its translation: CASSPRSGFNEQYF.

V and J are TRBV2 and TRBJ2-7, with D perhaps matching TRBD1 (5 bases). The CDR3 runs to 12 residues. CDR1 and CDR2 from the germline V gene are SNHLY and FYNNEI. V lost 7 bases and J 3 bases, leaving 10 bases between the germline ends. CDR3 protein: CASNRGGYEQYF. The CDR3 DNA reads TGTGCCAGCAATAGGGGTGGCTACGAGCAGTACTTC.

The rearrangement links TRBV10-1 to TRBJ1-2; perhaps TRBD1 as D (6 bases). V lost 6 bases, J lost 2 bases, and 10 bases lay in between. This CDR3 has 13 residues. Per germline, CDR1 WNHNN and CDR2 SYGVQD (reference sequence). The CDR3 sequence: CASSMDSNYGYTF. The CDR3 nucleotides are TGCGCCAGCAGCATGGACAGCAACTATGGCTACACCTTC.

This sequence joins TRBV25-1 and TRBJ1-2; maybe TRBD1 (6 bases). The germline gives CDR1 MGHDK, CDR2 SYGVNS. The CDR3 is 16 amino acids. The ends were cut back, 4 bases at V and 2 bases at J, with 17 bases in the middle. In DNA, the CDR3 is TGTGCCAGCAGTGCTGCAGGGGTGGGAGAGAACTATGGCTACACCTTC. Translated: CASSAAGVGENYGYTF.

This chain uses TRBV5-1 with TRBJ1-1, with 7 bases matching TRBD1. With 0 bases clipped from V and 3 bases from J, the junction kept 5 bases outside the gene matches. This CDR3 comprises 15 residues. Per the germline V gene, CDR1 is SGHRS and CDR2 is YFSETQ. The DNA of the CDR3 is TGCGCCAGCAGCTTGGTAGGGGGCCGGGACACTGAAGCTTTCTTT. Amino acid sequence: CASSLVGGRDTEAFF.

J is TRBJ2-7 and V is TRBV14; maybe TRBD2 (5 bases). The germline V gene has CDR1 SGHDN and CDR2 FVKESK. There are 15 residues in the CDR3. V was trimmed by 5 bases and J by 3 bases, leaving 17 bases between them. The CDR3 spells CASSTRPPRDYEQYF. The CDR3, as DNA: TGTGCCAGCAGCACAAGGCCTCCGAGGGACTACGAGCAGTACTTC.

The chain joins TRBV6-1 to TRBJ1-1, with a weak D call TRBD1 (6 bases). Germline V gene lookup returns CDR1 MNHNS and CDR2 SASEGT. The CDR3 is made up of 12 amino acids. Trimming shortened V by 7 bases and J by 3 bases, and 9 bases separated the two germline ends. This chain's CDR3 is CASNGQHTEAFF. The CDR3 DNA reads TGTGCCAGCAATGGACAGCACACTGAAGCTTTCTTT.

The chain links TRBV27 to TRBJ1-6; no definite D call. CDR3 length: 16 residues. With 6 bases removed from V and 1 base from J, the gap between germline ends came to 13 bases. CDR1 is MNHEY, CDR2 SMNVEV, per germline (reference sequence). CDR3 loop: CASSPWTGSYNSPLHF. CDR3 in DNA: TGTGCCAGCAGCCCTTGGACTGGGTCCTATAATTCACCCCTCCACTTT.

This rearrangement joins TRBV5-1 to TRBJ1-1, with D perhaps matching TRBD1 (5 bases). Germline CDR1 reads SGHRS; CDR2 reads YFSETQ. The CDR3 runs to 14 residues. The germline V and J ends were trimmed by 6 bases and 1 base, with 13 bases remaining between them. The chain's CDR3 is CASTGGHSNTEAFF. As DNA, the CDR3 is TGCGCCAGCACAGGTGGACACTCGAACACTGAAGCTTTCTTT.

The chain links TRBV29-1 to TRBJ2-2, with TRBD1 matching 8 bases. Trimming removed 7 bases from V and 3 bases from J; junction bases left unmatched: 7. CDR1 and CDR2 (germline): SQVTM, ANQGSEA. The CDR3 totals 14 residues. CDR3 protein: CSAIQGAHTGELFF. CDR3 bases: TGCAGCGCCATCCAGGGGGCGCACACCGGGGAGCTGTTTTTT.

The CDR3 bases are TGTGCCAGCACCTTAGTTGGGGGGACGAACACTGAAGCTTTCTTT. Amino acid sequence: CASTLVGGTNTEAFF. The V and J genes are TRBV27 and TRBJ1-1; D may be TRBD1 (5 bases). The CDR3 runs 15 residues. Germline V lookup: CDR1 MNHEY, CDR2 SMNVEV (reference sequence). Trimming pared 7 bases from V and 1 base from J, leaving 16 bases between.

The chain has TRBV18 and TRBJ2-5, with D hard to call. Trimming stripped 0 bases from V and 1 base from J, with 9 bases between. CDR3 length: 15 residues. Germline V gene lookup returns CDR1 KGHSH and CDR2 LQKENI. The CDR3 nucleotides are TGTGCCAGCTCACCACCCGGTTGGGCCCAAGAGACCCAGTACTTC. The encoded protein is CASSPPGWAQETQYF.

The rearrangement uses TRBV7-8 and TRBJ2-1, with 7 bases aligning to TRBD2. Germline CDR1 SGHVS, CDR2 FQNEAQ. This CDR3 region has 16 residues. Trimming at V came to 4 bases and at J to 3 bases, leaving 9 bases not matched to a gene. CDR3: CASSSFDAGDYNEQFF. CDR3 DNA: TGTGCCAGCAGCTCCTTCGACGCGGGAGACTACAATGAGCAGTTCTTC.